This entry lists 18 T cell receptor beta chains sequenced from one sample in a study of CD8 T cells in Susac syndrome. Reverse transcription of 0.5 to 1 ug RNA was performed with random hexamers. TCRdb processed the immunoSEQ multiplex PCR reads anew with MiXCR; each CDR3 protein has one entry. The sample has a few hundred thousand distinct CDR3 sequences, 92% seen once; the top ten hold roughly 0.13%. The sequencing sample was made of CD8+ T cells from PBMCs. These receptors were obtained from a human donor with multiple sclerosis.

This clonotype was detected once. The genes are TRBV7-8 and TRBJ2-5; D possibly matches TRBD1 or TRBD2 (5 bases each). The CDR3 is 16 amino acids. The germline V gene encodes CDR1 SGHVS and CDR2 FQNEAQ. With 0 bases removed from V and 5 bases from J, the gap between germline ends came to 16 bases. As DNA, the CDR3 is TGTGCCAGCAGCTTAGCCCCGGGGAATTGGGGGGAGACCCAGTACTTC. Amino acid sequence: CASSLAPGNWGETQYF.

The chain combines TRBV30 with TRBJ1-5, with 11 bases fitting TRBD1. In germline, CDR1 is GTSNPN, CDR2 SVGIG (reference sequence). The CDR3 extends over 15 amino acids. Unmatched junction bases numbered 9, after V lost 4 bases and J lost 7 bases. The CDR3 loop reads CAWTPGQGASQPQHF. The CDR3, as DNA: TGTGCCTGGACCCCTGGACAGGGGGCTTCCCAGCCCCAGCATTTT. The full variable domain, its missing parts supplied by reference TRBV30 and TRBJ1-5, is SQTIHQWPATLVQPVGSPLSLECTVEGTSNPNLYWYRQAAGRGLQLLFYSVGIGQISSEVPQNLSASRPQDRQFILSSKKLLLSDSGFYLCAWTPGQGASQPQHFGDGTRLSIL.

This CDR3 is CASSQVVLGGRATGANVLTF. DNA of the CDR3: TGCGCCAGCAGCCAAGTGGTGCTTGGCGGGAGGGCCACTGGGGCCAACGTCCTGACTTTC. The V and J genes are TRBV4-3 and TRBJ2-6; TRBD2 aligns across 9 bases. The CDR3 covers 20 residues. The germline V gene encodes CDR1 LGHNA and CDR2 YSLEER. Trimming at V came to 1 base and at J to 2 bases, leaving 12 bases not matched to a gene.

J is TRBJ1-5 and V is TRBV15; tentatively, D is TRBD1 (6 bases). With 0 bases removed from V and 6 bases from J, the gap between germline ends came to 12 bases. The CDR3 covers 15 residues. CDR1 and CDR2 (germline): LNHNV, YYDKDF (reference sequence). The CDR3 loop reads CATSRDRGRGQPQHF. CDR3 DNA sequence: TGTGCCACCAGCAGAGACAGGGGACGAGGTCAGCCCCAGCATTTT.

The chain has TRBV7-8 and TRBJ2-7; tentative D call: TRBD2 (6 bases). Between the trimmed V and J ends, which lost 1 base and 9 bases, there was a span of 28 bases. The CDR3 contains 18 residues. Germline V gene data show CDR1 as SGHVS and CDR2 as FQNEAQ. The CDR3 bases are TGTGCCAGCAGCTTAGATCTTGTTGCGGGGCTTGGTCGAGCGGCGCAGTACTTC. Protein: CASSLDLVAGLGRAAQYF.

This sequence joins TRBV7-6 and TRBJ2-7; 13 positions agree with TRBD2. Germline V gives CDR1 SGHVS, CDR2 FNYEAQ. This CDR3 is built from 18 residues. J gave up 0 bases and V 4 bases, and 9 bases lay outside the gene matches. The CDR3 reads CASSSPGGLAGSSYEQYF. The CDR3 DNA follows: TGTGCCAGCAGCTCCCCCGGGGGACTAGCGGGATCCTCCTACGAGCAGTACTTC.

The CDR3 reads CASSQDGPGATNIQYF. In DNA form, the CDR3 reads TGCGCCAGCAGCCAGGACGGGCCTGGGGCTACTAACATTCAGTACTTC. This chain links TRBV4-1 with TRBJ2-4; a possible D gene is TRBD1 (5 bases). Germline V gene lookup returns CDR1 MGHRA and CDR2 YSYEKL. The germline V and J ends were trimmed by 3 bases and 7 bases, with 19 bases remaining between them. This CDR3 comprises 16 residues.

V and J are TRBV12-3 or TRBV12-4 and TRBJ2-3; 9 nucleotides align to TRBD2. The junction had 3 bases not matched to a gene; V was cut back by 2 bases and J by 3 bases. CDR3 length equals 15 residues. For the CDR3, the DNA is TGTGCCAGCAGTTTACCTAGCGGGGTGACAGATACGCAGTATTTT. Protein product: CASSLPSGVTDTQYF.

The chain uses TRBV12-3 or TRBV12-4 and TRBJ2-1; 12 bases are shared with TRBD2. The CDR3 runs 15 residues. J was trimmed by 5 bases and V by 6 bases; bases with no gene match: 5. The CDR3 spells CASRSTSGGHNEQFF. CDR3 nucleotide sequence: TGTGCCAGCAGGTCGACTAGCGGGGGTCACAATGAGCAGTTCTTC.

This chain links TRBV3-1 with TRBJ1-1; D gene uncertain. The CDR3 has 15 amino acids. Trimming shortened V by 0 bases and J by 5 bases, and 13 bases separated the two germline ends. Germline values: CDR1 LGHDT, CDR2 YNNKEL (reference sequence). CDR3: CASSQDQRWDTEAFF. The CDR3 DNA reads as TGTGCCAGCAGCCAAGACCAAAGGTGGGATACTGAAGCTTTCTTT.

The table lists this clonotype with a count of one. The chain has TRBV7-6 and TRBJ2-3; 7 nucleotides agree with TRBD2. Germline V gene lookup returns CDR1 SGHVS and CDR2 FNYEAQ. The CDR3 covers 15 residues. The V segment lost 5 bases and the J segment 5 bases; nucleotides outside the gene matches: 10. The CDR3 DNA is TGTGCCAGCAGCCAAAGCGGCGGGAGCGGAGATACGCAGTATTTT. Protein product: CASSQSGGSGDTQYF.

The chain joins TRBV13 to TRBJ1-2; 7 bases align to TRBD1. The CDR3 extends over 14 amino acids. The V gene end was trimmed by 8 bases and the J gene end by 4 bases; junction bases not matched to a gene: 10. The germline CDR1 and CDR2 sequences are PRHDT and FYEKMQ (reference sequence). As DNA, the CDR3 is TGTGCCAGCTCCACCGGGACAGACCTCTATGGCTACACCTTC. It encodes CASSTGTDLYGYTF.

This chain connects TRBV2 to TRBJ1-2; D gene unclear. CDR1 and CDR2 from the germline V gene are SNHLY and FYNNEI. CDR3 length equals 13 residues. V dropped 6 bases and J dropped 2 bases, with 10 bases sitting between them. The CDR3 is CASSDLANYGYTF. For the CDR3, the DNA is TGTGCCAGCAGCGATTTGGCAAACTATGGCTACACCTTC.

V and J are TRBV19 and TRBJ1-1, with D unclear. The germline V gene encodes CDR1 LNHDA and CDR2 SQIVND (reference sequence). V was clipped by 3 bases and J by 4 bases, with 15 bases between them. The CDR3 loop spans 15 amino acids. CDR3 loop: CASSMGRHPSTEAFF. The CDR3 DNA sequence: TGTGCCAGTAGTATGGGTAGGCACCCGAGCACTGAAGCTTTCTTT.

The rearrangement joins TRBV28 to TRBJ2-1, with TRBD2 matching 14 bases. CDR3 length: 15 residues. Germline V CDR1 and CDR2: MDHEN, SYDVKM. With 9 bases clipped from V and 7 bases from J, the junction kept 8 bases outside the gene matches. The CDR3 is CASTRLAGGGNEQFF. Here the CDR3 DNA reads TGTGCCAGTACCAGACTAGCGGGAGGGGGAAATGAGCAGTTCTTC.

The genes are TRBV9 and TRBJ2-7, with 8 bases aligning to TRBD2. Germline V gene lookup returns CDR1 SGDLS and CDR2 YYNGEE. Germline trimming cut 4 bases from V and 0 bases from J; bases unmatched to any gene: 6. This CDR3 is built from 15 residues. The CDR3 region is CASSREGLLSYEQYF. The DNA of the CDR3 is TGTGCCAGCAGCCGGGAGGGCCTCCTCTCCTACGAGCAGTACTTC.

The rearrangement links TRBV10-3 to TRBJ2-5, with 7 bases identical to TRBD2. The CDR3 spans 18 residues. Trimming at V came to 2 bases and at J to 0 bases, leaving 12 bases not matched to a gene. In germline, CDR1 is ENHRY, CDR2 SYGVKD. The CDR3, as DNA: TGTGCCATCAGTGAGGATGATGGGGCTAGCGGCTACCAAGAGACCCAGTACTTC. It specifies CAISEDDGASGYQETQYF.

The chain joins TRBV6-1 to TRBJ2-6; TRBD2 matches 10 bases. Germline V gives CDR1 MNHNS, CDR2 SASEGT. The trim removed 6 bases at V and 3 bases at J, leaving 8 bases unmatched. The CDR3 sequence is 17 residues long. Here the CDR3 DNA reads TGTGCCAGCAGCGGAGTAGCGGGAGGTTTTGGGGCCAACGTCCTGACTTTC. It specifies CASSGVAGGFGANVLTF.